This T cell receptor beta chain is drawn from a study of beta chain features in type 1 diabetes. Study-wide findings and caveats: In every one of the four CD4+ subsets, TCRB CDR3s were moderately but significantly shorter in Type 1 diabetes patients.

What was sequenced were expressed TCRB transcripts, since all of the isolated RNA had been reverse transcribed. Generated by immunoSEQ multiplex PCR, the TCRdb table keeps only in-frame clones and is missing some. The sample includes more than 250,000 clones, about 15% seen only once; the top ten take around 0.015%. As concerns this clone: What it binds is not known.

Sequenced: naive CD4+ T cells from blood. The receptor was derived from a man between 18 and 35 years old with type 1 diabetes.

Written as DNA, the CDR3 is TGTGCCAGCAGTCGCGGACAGGGTGAAGGTCAGCCCCAGCATTTT. Residues: CASSRGQGEGQPQHF. The rearrangement uses TRBV7-2 and TRBJ1-5; the match to TRBD1 covers 8 bases. Germline CDR1 reads SGHTA; CDR2 reads FQGNSA. V lost 6 bases and J lost 6; bases outside the gene matches: 10. The CDR3 is 15 residues long. Full variable domain (remainder filled in from reference TRBV7-2 and TRBJ1-5): GAGVSQSPSNKVTEKGKDVELRCDPISGHTALYWYRQSLGQGLEFLIYFQGNSAPDKSGLPSDRFSAERTGGSVSTLTIQRTQQEDSAVYLCASSRGQGEGQPQHFGDGTRLSIL.